Given below is one T cell receptor (beta chain) in context. The assay was run at survey level. Each PCR contained spiked synthetic TR CDR3 controls spanning every V-J pairing. Assay used: immunoSEQ multiplex PCR; TCRdb lists only in-frame clones, some missing. This sample yields tens of thousands of clones, of which more than 80% are seen a single time; around 12% belongs to the top ten. This sample was taken from a study of multiple sclerosis patients with progressive multifocal leukoencephalopathy. Time point in this sample: time of PML onset. Natalizumab-treated patients developed PML between roughly 15 and 60 months into natalizumab therapy. All PML patients were female, and all patients had earlier interferon beta. This CDR3 comprises 15 residues. The germline V and J ends were trimmed by 7 bases and 0 bases, with 14 bases remaining between them. Per germline, CDR1 SGDLS and CDR2 YYNGEE.

The TCR originated in a young woman with progressive multifocal leukoencephalopathy. The sample here was PBMCs, taken from a patient treated with natalizumab. The chain is built from TRBV9 and TRBJ2-1; D may be TRBD2 (6 bases). CDR3 in amino acids: CASQREWSSYNEQFF. The CDR3 DNA reads as TGTGCCAGCCAACGGGAGTGGAGCTCCTACAATGAGCAGTTCTTC.